One sample yielded the 23 T cell receptor beta chains listed below, sequenced in a study of CD8 T cells in ankylosing spondylitis. TCRdb re-derived calls from the 5' RACE reads in MiXCR, one entry per CDR3 protein. The repertoire holds around 140,000 distinct CDR3 sequences, around 10% seen once, with 4.1% in the top ten. Sequencing was carried out using blood, either unsorted or a sorted T cell fraction (not recorded which). The source is a female donor with ankylosing spondylitis or in good health (not recorded which).

This clonotype was observed many times. The gene calls are TRBV5-6 and TRBJ1-2; D is uncertain. Germline loops: CDR1 SGHDT, CDR2 YYEEEE. Between the trimmed V and J ends, which lost 2 bases and 4 bases, there was a span of 9 bases. The CDR3 covers 13 residues. The CDR3 DNA is TGTGCCAGCAGCTTTGGGGAGGGCTATGGCTACACCTTC. Residues: CASSFGEGYGYTF.

The chain links TRBV30 to TRBJ1-5; TRBD1 agrees at 9 bases. The CDR3 loop spans 15 amino acids. V was clipped by 2 bases and J by 6 bases; unmatched bases: 8. Germline V lookup: CDR1 GTSNPN, CDR2 SVGIG (reference sequence). The CDR3: CAWSSGTGIGQPQHF. The CDR3 DNA is TGTGCCTGGAGTTCCGGGACAGGGATAGGTCAGCCCCAGCATTTT.

The gene calls are TRBV7-2 and TRBJ2-5, with D possibly being TRBD2 (6 bases). V was shortened by 3 bases and J by 3 bases, with 11 bases between the two germline ends. The V gene's germline CDR1 is SGHTA and CDR2 FQGNSA. The length of the CDR3 is 14 residues. The CDR3 here is CASSFGSGEETQYF. CDR3 in DNA: TGTGCCAGCAGCTTTGGTAGCGGAGAAGAGACCCAGTACTTC.

This clonotype was recorded many times. V is TRBV7-2 and J is TRBJ2-7, with a tentative D call TRBD2 (6 bases). From germline, CDR1 is SGHTA and CDR2 FQGNSA. V was trimmed by 3 bases and J by 2 bases, leaving 11 bases between them. The CDR3 covers 14 residues. CDR3 loop: CASSLDGGTYEQYF. The DNA for the CDR3 is TGTGCCAGCAGCTTGGACGGGGGAACCTACGAGCAGTACTTC.

This clonotype was seen repeatedly, ten times or more. V is TRBV7-9 and J is TRBJ2-7; the D is unclear. V was clipped by 3 bases and J by 3 bases, with 9 bases between them. The CDR3 is 13 amino acids. Germline CDR1 is SEHNR and CDR2 is FQNEAQ (reference sequence). CDR3 in amino acids: CASSLTIGYEQYF. CDR3 nucleotide sequence: TGTGCCAGCAGCTTGACGATTGGCTACGAGCAGTACTTC.

This clonotype showed up many times. The rearrangement links TRBV7-2 to TRBJ1-1; maybe TRBD1 (5 bases). The V end was cut by 0 bases, the J end by 5 bases, with 7 bases between. The length of the CDR3 is 13 residues. Germline V gives CDR1 SGHTA, CDR2 FQGNSA. CDR3 in amino acids: CASSLAKGTEAFF. The CDR3 DNA reads as TGTGCCAGCAGCTTAGCGAAGGGGACTGAAGCTTTCTTT.

Many counts were recorded for this clonotype. The chain couples TRBV28 to TRBJ2-7; tentatively, D is TRBD2 (6 bases). Trimming removed 2 bases from V and 4 bases from J, with 21 bases in between. This CDR3 region has 17 residues. The germline V gene has CDR1 MDHEN and CDR2 SYDVKM. The CDR3 region is CASSLGGRPRRFYEQYF. The CDR3 DNA sequence: TGTGCCAGCAGTTTAGGAGGGAGGCCCCGACGGTTTTACGAGCAGTACTTC. Using reference TRBV28 and TRBJ2-7 for the parts outside the CDR3, the full variable domain is DVKVTQSSRYLVKRTGEKVFLECVQDMDHENMFWYRQDPGLGLRLIYFSYDVKMKEKGDIPEGYSVSREKKERFSLILESASTNQTSMYLCASSLGGRPRRFYEQYFGPGTRLTVT.

At least ten counts were recorded for this clonotype. The chain couples TRBV19 to TRBJ2-2; no firm D call. Trimming took 5 bases from V and 7 from J, leaving 11 bases between them. CDR3 length equals 13 residues. The V gene's germline CDR1 is LNHDA and CDR2 SQIVND (reference sequence). CDR3 nucleotides: TGTGCCAGTAGTTTCGATTCTGTCGGGGAGCTGTTTTTT. Translating it yields CASSFDSVGELFF. The whole variable domain, filled in from reference TRBV19 and TRBJ2-2, reads DGGITQSPKYLFRKEGQNVTLSCEQNLNHDAMYWYRQDPGQGLRLIYYSQIVNDFQKGDIAEGYSVSREKKESFPLTVTSAQKNPTAFYLCASSFDSVGELFFGEGSRLTVL.

Of note for this clonotype: A much more abundant neighbour one base away suggests this may be a read error. V and J are TRBV5-4 and TRBJ1-1; D is uncertain. Germline CDR1 SGHNT, CDR2 YYREEE (reference sequence). The CDR3 consists of 15 residues. CDR3 residues: CASSSGGSLNTETFF. The CDR3 DNA sequence: TGTGCCAGCAGCTCGGGAGGATCCTTGAACACTGAAACTTTCTTT.

The sample holds many counts of this clonotype. The chain carries TRBV5-1 and TRBJ2-3, with D hard to call. Trimming took off 4 bases at V and 1 base at J, with 13 bases between the two ends. CDR3 length: 15 residues. Germline V gene data show CDR1 as SGHRS and CDR2 as YFSETQ. The CDR3 sequence: CASSVTTSGTDTQYF. The CDR3 bases are TGCGCCAGCAGCGTGACGACTTCCGGCACAGATACGCAGTATTTT.

The V call is TRBV10-3, the J call TRBJ2-3; D unclear. The CDR3 covers 14 residues. Looked up from germline, CDR1 is ENHRY and CDR2 is SYGVKD. Trimming left V 0 bases short and J 3 bases short, with 7 bases between. The CDR3 loop reads CAISESRPTDTQYF. For the CDR3, the DNA is TGTGCCATCAGTGAGTCTCGTCCGACAGATACGCAGTATTTT.

To note about this clonotype: A much larger clone lies a single base off, so this may be a read error. The rearrangement uses TRBV11-2 and TRBJ1-2; tentative D call: TRBD1 (5 bases). From germline, CDR1 is SGHAT and CDR2 FQNNGV. CDR3 length: 15 residues. The CDR3 is CASRARDSIVYDYTF. DNA of the CDR3: TGTGCCAGCAGGGCCCGAGACAGCATAGTCTATGACTACACCTTC.

This clonotype was recorded many times. This rearrangement joins TRBV15 to TRBJ1-3; 8 positions match TRBD1. V lost 1 base to trimming and J lost 8 bases; unmatched junction nucleotides: 7. This CDR3 is built from 15 residues. The germline V gene has CDR1 LNHNV and CDR2 YYDKDF (reference sequence). CDR3 amino acids: CATSRVGQGLDTIYF. In DNA, the CDR3 is TGTGCCACCAGCAGAGTTGGACAGGGATTGGACACCATATATTTT.

This clonotype occurred many times. The rearrangement joins TRBV5-1 to TRBJ2-6; D gene uncertain. Germline CDR1 and CDR2: SGHRS and YFSETQ. V was clipped by 4 bases and J by 1 base, with 12 bases between them. The CDR3 loop spans 16 amino acids. The CDR3 is CASSTQPTSGANVLTF. The CDR3 DNA follows: TGCGCCAGCAGCACGCAACCCACATCTGGGGCCAACGTCCTGACTTTC.

This clonotype was observed many times. The chain combines TRBV7-2 with TRBJ1-2; weak D call: TRBD1 (5 bases). Trimming cost V 5 bases and J 6 bases, with 13 bases left between them. The CDR3 contains 13 residues. In germline, CDR1 is SGHTA, CDR2 FQGNSA. The CDR3 sequence is CASSTTRGDGYTF. DNA of the CDR3: TGTGCCAGCAGCACCACAAGGGGTGATGGCTACACCTTC.

This clonotype came up a few times. The J gene is TRBJ2-1, the V gene TRBV11-3, with TRBD1 as a possible D gene (5 bases). V lost 0 bases and J 8 bases, leaving 14 bases between the germline ends. CDR3 length: 15 residues. Germline-derived CDR1 and CDR2 are SGHNT and YENEEA. The CDR3 spells CASSLDSGRVDEQFF. The CDR3 nucleotides are TGTGCCAGCAGCTTAGATAGTGGCAGGGTCGATGAGCAGTTCTTC.

This clonotype came up many times. The chain joins TRBV12-3 or TRBV12-4 to TRBJ1-3; D possibly corresponds to TRBD1 (5 bases). The ends were cut back, 6 bases at V and 0 bases at J, with 9 bases in the middle. The length of the CDR3 is 14 residues. Here the CDR3 DNA reads TGTGCCAGCAGCGACAGCTTCTCTGGAAACACCATATATTTT. Residues: CASSDSFSGNTIYF.

This clonotype was recorded at least ten times. The rearrangement links TRBV11-3 to TRBJ1-1, with a tentative D call TRBD1 (6 bases). The CDR3 is 15 residues long. CDR1 is SGHNT and CDR2 is YENEEA in the germline V gene. Trimming cost V 1 base and J 5 bases, with 14 bases left between them. The CDR3 DNA sequence: TGTGCCAGCAGCTTAGTGGTGGGGGCGCGAACTGAAGCTTTCTTT. Protein sequence: CASSLVVGARTEAFF.

This clonotype was recorded at least ten times. The chain is built from TRBV12-3 or TRBV12-4 and TRBJ2-7, with D possibly TRBD2 on 6 matching bases. V was shortened by 6 bases and J by 2 bases, with 20 bases between the two germline ends. The CDR3 has 16 amino acids. The CDR3 coding sequence is TGTGCCAGCAGCTTCCGGGGGTACGGGACTGCCTACGAGCAGTACTTC. Its protein is CASSFRGYGTAYEQYF.

This clonotype was observed a handful of times. The rearrangement uses TRBV3-1 and TRBJ1-2; 11 bases agree with TRBD1. With 7 bases clipped from V and 2 bases from J, the junction kept 6 bases outside the gene matches. Germline values: CDR1 LGHDT, CDR2 YNNKEL (reference sequence). The length of the CDR3 is 15 residues. In DNA form, the CDR3 reads TGTGCCAGCACTTCGGGACAGGGGGGAAACTATGGCTACACCTTC. Its translation is CASTSGQGGNYGYTF. The full variable domain, with the rest looked up from reference TRBV3-1 and TRBJ1-2, is DTAVSQTPKYLVTQMGNDKSIKCEQNLGHDTMYWYKQDSKKFLKIMFSYNNKELIINETVPNRFSPKSPDKAHLNLHINSLELGDSAVYFCASTSGQGGNYGYTFGSGTRLTVV.

V usage is TRBV3-1 and J usage is TRBJ2-7; D unresolved. This CDR3 comprises 13 residues. Germline-derived CDR1 and CDR2 are LGHDT and YNNKEL (reference sequence). V shed 2 bases and J shed 6 bases, with 11 bases lying between them. DNA for the CDR3: TGTGCCAGCAGCCAACAATCCGGATCCGAGCAGTACTTC. Translation: CASSQQSGSEQYF.

This clonotype was found many times. This chain links TRBV20-1 with TRBJ1-5; no reliable D call. The CDR3 covers 13 residues. The germline gives CDR1 DFQATT, CDR2 SNEGSKA (reference sequence). Trimming left V 2 bases short and J 4 bases short, with 9 bases between. CDR3 in amino acids: CSARLSDNQPQHF. The CDR3 bases are TGCAGTGCTAGACTGTCCGATAATCAGCCCCAGCATTTT.

The chain joins TRBV11-2 to TRBJ2-7; unclear D gene. CDR3 length: 12 amino acids. In germline, CDR1 is SGHAT, CDR2 FQNNGV. Trimming removed 1 base at V and 6 bases at J, with 7 bases between. The DNA for the CDR3 is TGTGCCAGCAGCTTAGTCGTAGGCGAGCAGTACTTC. This codes for CASSLVVGEQYF. Looking up the rest from reference TRBV11-2 and TRBJ2-7 gives the full variable domain: EAGVAQSPRYKIIEKRQSVAFWCNPISGHATLYWYQQILGQGPKLLIQFQNNGVVDDSQLPKDRFSAERLKGVDSTLKIQPAKLEDSAVYLCASSLVVGEQYFGPGTRLTVT.